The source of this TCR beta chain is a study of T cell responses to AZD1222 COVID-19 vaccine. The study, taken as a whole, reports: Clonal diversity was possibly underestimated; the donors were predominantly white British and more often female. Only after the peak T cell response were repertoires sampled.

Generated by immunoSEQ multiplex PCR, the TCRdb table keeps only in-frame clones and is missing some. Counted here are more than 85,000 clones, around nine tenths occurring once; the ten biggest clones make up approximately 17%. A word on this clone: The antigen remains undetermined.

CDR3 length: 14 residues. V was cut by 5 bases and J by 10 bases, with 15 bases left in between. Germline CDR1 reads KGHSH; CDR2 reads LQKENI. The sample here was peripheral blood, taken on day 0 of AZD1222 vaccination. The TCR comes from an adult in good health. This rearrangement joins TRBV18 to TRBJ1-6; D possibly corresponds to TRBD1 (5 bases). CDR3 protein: CASSADTFRSPLHF. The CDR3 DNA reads TGTGCCAGCTCAGCGGACACTTTTAGGTCACCCCTCCACTTT.